The 19 T cell receptor beta chains below come from one sample, sequenced in a study of control samples from healthy donors and cancer patients. This table comes from immunoSEQ multiplex PCR, and its TCRdb copy is limited to in-frame clones, with some not included. The repertoire consists of 15,000 to 20,000 clones, with just over 85% occurring once and the leading ten covering roughly 12%. Sequenced input: PBMCs. These receptors were taken from a woman in her 70s with colorectal cancer.

The chain carries TRBV27 and TRBJ2-7; TRBD1 might be the D (6 bases). Germline lookup yields CDR1 MNHEY and CDR2 SMNVEV (reference sequence). This CDR3 comprises 14 residues. V lost 5 bases and J lost 3, with 14 bases in between. The CDR3 spells CASSKWGQYYEQYF. The CDR3 coding sequence is TGTGCCAGCAGTAAGTGGGGGCAATACTACGAGCAGTACTTC.

The chain is built from TRBV18 and TRBJ2-4, with D tentatively TRBD2 (5 bases). CDR1 KGHSH and CDR2 LQKENI come from the germline V gene. V lost 1 base and J lost 0, with 10 bases in between. The CDR3 loop spans 16 amino acids. CDR3 sequence: CASSPQSGLAKNIQYF. CDR3 DNA: TGTGCCAGCTCACCACAAAGCGGTCTAGCCAAAAACATTCAGTACTTC.

This rearrangement joins TRBV30 to TRBJ1-5; weak D call: TRBD1 (5 bases). Germline CDR1 and CDR2: GTSNPN and SVGIG (reference sequence). V lost 1 base and J 5 bases, leaving 24 bases between the germline ends. The CDR3 length is 18 residues. The CDR3 sequence: CAWSAPYSGTQLDQPQHF. The CDR3 bases are TGTGCCTGGAGTGCCCCGTATTCAGGGACCCAATTGGATCAGCCCCAGCATTTT.

J is TRBJ2-7 and V is TRBV3-1 (or the pseudogene TRBV3-2); 10 bases match TRBD2. This CDR3 spans 18 amino acids. J gave up 0 bases and V 1 base, and 9 bases lay outside the gene matches. Germline CDR1 LGHDT, CDR2 YNNKEL (reference sequence). The CDR3 bases are TGTGCCAGCAGCCAAGTGCCTAGCGGGGGCCTGAGCTCCTACGAGCAGTACTTC. It yields the protein CASSQVPSGGLSSYEQYF.

This chain connects TRBV6-5 to TRBJ1-4; 8 nucleotides line up with TRBD1. The germline CDR1 and CDR2 sequences are MNHEY and SVGAGI. V shed 7 bases and J 7 bases; nucleotides not matched to a gene: 5. The CDR3 extends over 13 amino acids. The DNA of the CDR3 is TGTGCCAGCACCCAGGGGGCCGGTGAAAAACTGTTTTTT. It specifies CASTQGAGEKLFF.

V is TRBV7-2 and J is TRBJ1-5; the D is unclear. The CDR3 is made up of 15 amino acids. V was trimmed by 1 base and J by 3 bases, leaving 10 bases between them. From germline, CDR1 is SGHTA and CDR2 FQGNSA. The CDR3 region is CASSLDGRINQPQHF. The CDR3, as DNA: TGTGCCAGCAGCTTAGACGGGCGGATCAATCAGCCCCAGCATTTT.

The rearrangement links TRBV6-5 to TRBJ2-7, with D hard to call. This CDR3 has 15 amino acids. V was pared by 0 bases and J by 4 bases, with 13 bases between. Germline V gene sequence: CDR1 MNHEY, CDR2 SVGAGI. CDR3 DNA sequence: TGTGCCAGCAGTTACTCGCTCCCGCTCCTGTACGAGCAGTACTTC. Protein: CASSYSLPLLYEQYF.

V and J are TRBV9 and TRBJ2-1, with 7 bases matching TRBD1. Germline loops: CDR1 SGDLS, CDR2 YYNGEE. The CDR3 runs 15 residues. V lost 0 bases, J lost 4 bases, and 4 bases stayed unmatched. CDR3 region: CASSVEGQAYNEQFF. CDR3 nucleotide sequence: TGTGCCAGCAGCGTAGAAGGACAGGCTTACAATGAGCAGTTCTTC.

This chain joins TRBV19 and TRBJ1-5; 7 bases are a match to TRBD1. The CDR3 loop spans 13 amino acids. Germline V CDR1 and CDR2: LNHDA, SQIVND (reference sequence). The V gene end was trimmed by 5 bases and the J gene end by 4 bases; junction bases not matched to a gene: 2. In DNA, the CDR3 is TGTGCCAGTAGTGCGGACAGGAATCAGCCCCAGCATTTT. Its protein is CASSADRNQPQHF.

The chain combines TRBV4-1 with TRBJ2-1; D might be TRBD2 (6 bases). V lost 3 bases and J lost 0, with 15 bases in between. The CDR3 length is 17 residues. Germline V lookup: CDR1 MGHRA, CDR2 YSYEKL. DNA for the CDR3: TGCGCCAGCAGCCACGAACCTAGCGCCACCTCCTACAATGAGCAGTTCTTC. Its protein product is CASSHEPSATSYNEQFF.

V gene TRBV7-3 combines with J gene TRBJ2-1; 14 positions agree with TRBD2. The CDR3 totals 19 residues. The V and J ends lost 1 base and 2 bases, in that order; junction bases with no gene match: 7. The germline V gene encodes CDR1 SGHTA and CDR2 FQGTGA. CDR3: CASSLNSRLAGGPYNEQFF. In DNA form, the CDR3 reads TGTGCCAGCAGCTTAAATTCGCGACTAGCGGGAGGGCCCTACAATGAGCAGTTCTTC.

The table lists this clone with a count of one. This rearrangement joins TRBV27 to TRBJ1-5; 8 bases match TRBD1. The germline V gene encodes CDR1 MNHEY and CDR2 SMNVEV (reference sequence). This CDR3 is built from 16 residues. The V and J ends lost 1 base and 4 bases, in that order; junction bases with no gene match: 6. CDR3 bases: TGTGCCAGCAGTTTATTATGGACAGGGAAGAATCAGCCCCAGCATTTT. It encodes CASSLLWTGKNQPQHF.

The J gene is TRBJ1-6, the V gene TRBV5-4, with no clear D. Germline V gene data show CDR1 as SGHNT and CDR2 as YYREEE (reference sequence). The V end lost 4 bases, the J end lost 0 bases, and 11 bases lay between the germline ends. The CDR3 runs to 16 residues. CDR3 region: CASSRDVGSYNSPLHF. The CDR3 DNA follows: TGTGCCAGCAGCCGAGACGTCGGCTCCTATAATTCACCCCTCCACTTT.

This sequence joins TRBV7-2 and TRBJ1-5; D remains ambiguous. V was shortened by 1 base and J by 4 bases, with 5 bases between the two germline ends. This CDR3 spans 13 amino acids. Germline V lookup: CDR1 SGHTA, CDR2 FQGNSA. The CDR3 DNA reads TGTGCCAGCAGCTTAGGACTTAATCAGCCCCAGCATTTT. Its translation: CASSLGLNQPQHF.

The CDR3 loop reads CASSFSETGGYTF. The CDR3 DNA follows: TGTGCCAGCAGTTTCTCGGAGACGGGGGGCTACACCTTC. This sequence joins TRBV12-3 or TRBV12-4 and TRBJ1-2; D is undetermined. V lost 3 bases, J lost 8 bases, and 13 bases lay in between. The CDR3 contains 13 residues.

The chain has TRBV19 and TRBJ2-7, with 13 bases identical to TRBD2. From germline, CDR1 is LNHDA and CDR2 SQIVND (reference sequence). This CDR3 comprises 17 residues. The V segment lost 6 bases and the J segment 4 bases; nucleotides outside the gene matches: 12. CDR3 nucleotides: TGTGCCAGTAGCGCGGGGACTAGCGGGACAGTAGTGTACGAGCAGTACTTC. Its protein is CASSAGTSGTVVYEQYF.

This clone occurred once. This chain links TRBV3-1 (or the pseudogene TRBV3-2) with TRBJ2-2; possible D gene TRBD1, 6 bases. Germline-derived CDR1 and CDR2 are LGHDT and YNNKEL (reference sequence). CDR3 size: 16 residues. V lost 2 bases and J lost 0, with 10 bases in between. CDR3 region: CASSQNTGTNTGELFF. CDR3 nucleotide sequence: TGTGCCAGCAGCCAAAATACAGGGACGAACACCGGGGAGCTGTTTTTT.

This chain connects TRBV7-9 to TRBJ1-6; D unresolved. Germline V gives CDR1 SEHNR, CDR2 FQNEAQ (reference sequence). CDR3 length equals 15 residues. Between the trimmed V and J ends, which lost 7 bases and 7 bases, there was a span of 17 bases. In DNA form, the CDR3 reads TGTGCCAGCACCGAGCTTAGGGCAGTAAATTCACCCCTCCACTTT. This encodes CASTELRAVNSPLHF.

This clone was recorded only once. The rearrangement links TRBV4-1 to TRBJ2-3; 7 bases line up with TRBD2. The V and J ends lost 1 base and 12 bases, in that order; junction bases with no gene match: 7. The CDR3 totals 13 residues. Germline V lookup: CDR1 MGHRA, CDR2 YSYEKL. The DNA for the CDR3 is TGCGCCAGCAGCCAAGGACTAGCCGGAAACCAGTATTTT. Protein sequence: CASSQGLAGNQYF.